The clone carrying this T cell receptor (beta chain) was seen a few times. These data belong to a study of T-cell memory formation after mild COVID-19. TCRdb ran MiXCR on the 5' RACE reads and lists one entry per CDR3 protein. The table records approximately 500,000 distinct CDR3 sequences, 20% to 30% of them present only once. The clonotype comes from an adult woman who had mild COVID-19 (a few samples of this study predate the infection). Cell type and time point are not known. The sequencing input was PBMCs or a T cell subset sorted from them (not recorded which).

The DNA of the CDR3 is TGTGCCAGCAGCCAACTACCGGGACAGGGGGTTCGGAGCGAGCAGTACTTC. Protein product: CASSQLPGQGVRSEQYF. V and J are TRBV7-9 and TRBJ2-7; the match to TRBD1 covers 11 bases. Germline assignment: CDR1 SEHNR and CDR2 FQNEAQ (reference sequence). Losses at the gene ends were 5 bases for V and 6 bases for J; bases not matched to a gene: 15. The CDR3 runs 17 residues.